These 5 T cell receptor beta chains came from one sample sequenced in a study of PD-L1 blockade in urothelial cancer. The time point is: pretreatment peripheral blood. TCRdb keeps only in-frame clones here, not all; method: immunoSEQ multiplex PCR. The sample has about 52,000 clones; roughly 82% are singletons. This specimen was PBMCs, taken around atezolizumab (anti-PD-L1) treatment. The receptors come from a man in his fifties or sixties with urothelial cancer.

This CDR3 reads CAWSAGGPGELFF. The DNA for the CDR3 is TGTGCCTGGAGCGCAGGGGGCCCCGGGGAGCTGTTTTTT. V and J are TRBV30 and TRBJ2-2; 8 bases agree with TRBD1. This CDR3 is built from 13 residues. J gave up 6 bases and V 3 bases, and 3 bases lay outside the gene matches. Germline assignment: CDR1 GTSNPN and CDR2 SVGIG (reference sequence).

This clone was observed a few times. This chain connects TRBV7-2 to TRBJ1-5; 9 positions agree with TRBD1. V was clipped by 5 bases and J by 4 bases; unmatched bases: 6. CDR3 length equals 15 residues. Germline V gene sequence: CDR1 SGHTA, CDR2 FQGNSA. This CDR3 reads CASSPPGQGNQPQHF. The DNA of the CDR3 is TGTGCCAGCAGCCCTCCGGGACAGGGAAATCAGCCCCAGCATTTT.

The CDR3 region is CASSLASGVDNEQFF. CDR3 DNA sequence: TGTGCCAGCAGCCTCGCTAGCGGCGTCGACAATGAGCAGTTCTTC. The J gene is TRBJ2-1, the V gene TRBV14; 7 bases agree with TRBD2. The CDR3 extends over 15 amino acids. Germline V gene data show CDR1 as SGHDN and CDR2 as FVKESK. Trimming took 4 bases from V and 5 from J; bases not matched to a gene: 8.

The rearrangement links TRBV27 to TRBJ2-7; the D is unclear. The CDR3 totals 13 residues. Per the germline V gene, CDR1 is MNHEY and CDR2 is SMNVEV (reference sequence). The V end was cut by 3 bases, the J end by 2 bases, with 8 bases between. The CDR3 loop reads CASSFGRTYEQYF. CDR3 coding DNA: TGTGCCAGCAGTTTTGGCAGGACCTACGAGCAGTACTTC.

J is TRBJ1-5 and V is TRBV6-6; D is perhaps TRBD1 (5 bases). Trimming stripped 0 bases from V and 9 bases from J, with 9 bases between. Germline CDR1 and CDR2: MNHNY and SVGAGI (reference sequence). This CDR3 has 13 residues. The chain's CDR3 is CASSYSAGSPQHF. In DNA, the CDR3 is TGTGCCAGCAGTTACTCGGCAGGGTCGCCCCAGCATTTT.